One sample yielded the 27 T cell receptor beta chains listed below, sequenced in a study of response to subunit inactivated influenza vaccine. TCRdb used MiXCR to reprocess the RT-PCR reads, holding one entry per CDR3 protein. The sample lists fewer than 800,000 distinct CDR3 sequences, less than 20% seen once, with 11% in the top ten. The source material was PBMCs from blood, sampled 11 to 12 days after vaccination. The receptors shown here come from a man aged 50-60 years who received an inactivated influenza vaccine.

The CDR3 DNA is TGTGCCAGCAGCCCCCATGCAACTAATGAAAAACTGTTTTTT. It specifies CASSPHATNEKLFF. This rearrangement joins TRBV7-2 to TRBJ1-4; D gene uncertain. CDR3 size: 14 residues. V lost 5 bases to trimming and J lost 0 bases, with 7 bases between them. Germline CDR1 is SGHTA and CDR2 is FQGNSA.

This chain connects TRBV12-2 to TRBJ2-5; the table gives TRBD1 as D, unverified against the DNA. TRBV12-2 is shown as a pseudogene. This CDR3 comprises 14 residues. CDR3 protein: CASLTRDRAETQYF. As DNA, the CDR3 is TGTGCAAGTCTGACACGGGACAGAGCGGAGACCCAGTACTTC.

This clonotype has just a few counts. The rearrangement links TRBV27 to TRBJ1-1; the match to TRBD1 covers 8 bases. Trimming cost V 6 bases and J 4 bases; bases outside gene matches: 10. The germline CDR1 and CDR2 sequences are MNHEY and SMNVEV (reference sequence). The CDR3 is 15 amino acids. The CDR3 sequence: CASSLGTGGFTEAFF. Written as DNA, the CDR3 is TGTGCCAGCAGCCTCGGGACAGGCGGGTTCACTGAAGCTTTCTTT.

This clonotype was counted between two and nine times. The genes are TRBV6-5 and TRBJ1-6, with 11 bases identical to TRBD1. The germline gives CDR1 MNHEY, CDR2 SVGAGI. This CDR3 region has 16 residues. The V gene end was trimmed by 2 bases and the J gene end by 7 bases; junction bases not matched to a gene: 4. CDR3 DNA sequence: TGTGCCAGCAGTTACACAGGGACAGGGGGAAATTCACCCCTCCACTTT. This encodes CASSYTGTGGNSPLHF.

The chain has TRBV12-3 or TRBV12-4 and TRBJ2-7; tentative D call: TRBD1 (6 bases). V was trimmed by 5 bases and J by 0 bases, leaving 17 bases between them. The CDR3 consists of 16 residues. The CDR3 loop reads CASSPPPGHLSYEQYF. The CDR3 nucleotides read TGTGCCAGCAGTCCGCCCCCGGGACACCTCTCCTACGAGCAGTACTTC.

This clonotype appeared a few times. This chain joins TRBV7-9 and TRBJ2-2; TRBD2 matches at 7 bases. V lost 5 bases to trimming and J lost 5 bases; unmatched junction nucleotides: 8. In germline, CDR1 is SEHNR, CDR2 FQNEAQ (reference sequence). The CDR3 spans 15 residues. CDR3 amino acids: CASSRGGGPTGELFF. CDR3 coding DNA: TGTGCCAGCAGCCGCGGGGGAGGGCCGACCGGGGAGCTGTTTTTT.

V gene TRBV5-1 combines with J gene TRBJ1-1, with a possible D match to TRBD1 (6 bases). The germline V gene has CDR1 SGHRS and CDR2 YFSETQ. The CDR3 runs 19 residues. V lost 0 bases to trimming and J lost 0 bases, with 21 bases between them. The CDR3 reads CASSLALGTPSVMNTEAFF. CDR3 sequence (DNA): TGCGCCAGCAGCTTGGCCCTGGGGACACCCAGCGTTATGAACACTGAAGCTTTCTTT.

This clonotype was observed many times. The rearrangement links TRBV28 to TRBJ2-3; D may be TRBD2 (6 bases). The V gene's germline CDR1 is MDHEN and CDR2 SYDVKM. V lost 3 bases and J lost 2, with 15 bases in between. This CDR3 spans 16 amino acids. The CDR3, as DNA: TGTGCCAGCAGTTTCGCCCCGACTAGTACCACAGATACGCAGTATTTT. Amino acid sequence: CASSFAPTSTTDTQYF.

This clonotype was counted at least ten times. This sequence joins TRBV7-2 and TRBJ1-2; 9 bases agree with TRBD1. CDR1 and CDR2 (germline): SGHTA, FQGNSA. The junction had 10 bases not matched to a gene; V was cut back by 3 bases and J by 5 bases. This CDR3 region has 16 residues. CDR3 region: CASSLVTGGYNYGYTF. As DNA, the CDR3 is TGTGCCAGCAGCTTGGTGACAGGGGGTTACAATTATGGCTACACCTTC.

The V and J genes are TRBV28 and TRBJ2-3, with D perhaps matching TRBD2 (5 bases). The CDR3 runs 16 residues. V was cut by 1 base and J by 1 base, with 12 bases left in between. Per the germline V gene, CDR1 is MDHEN and CDR2 is SYDVKM. Here the CDR3 DNA reads TGTGCCAGCAGTTTATTCCGGGAAGTGGGCACAGATACGCAGTATTTT. Residues: CASSLFREVGTDTQYF.

Only a few counts were recorded for this clonotype. This chain links TRBV7-8 with TRBJ2-3, with TRBD2 matching 12 bases. With 2 bases clipped from V and 7 bases from J, the junction kept 7 bases outside the gene matches. From germline, CDR1 is SGHVS and CDR2 FQNEAQ. CDR3 length equals 16 residues. CDR3 region: CASSLPGLAGTNTQYF. In DNA, the CDR3 is TGTGCCAGCAGCTTACCAGGACTAGCGGGAACCAATACGCAGTATTTT.

This chain connects TRBV20-1 to TRBJ2-5, with 9 positions matching TRBD1. The germline gives CDR1 DFQATT, CDR2 SNEGSKA (reference sequence). V trimming: 1 base; J trimming: 5 bases; junction bases outside the gene matches: 5. CDR3 length: 14 amino acids. CDR3 bases: TGCAGTGCTAGAGGGACAGGGGTAGGGGAGACCCAGTACTTC. Its translation: CSARGTGVGETQYF.

This chain uses TRBV12-3 or TRBV12-4 with TRBJ1-2, with D unclear. The V and J ends lost 6 bases and 7 bases respectively, with 9 bases between them. The length of the CDR3 is 11 residues. The CDR3 DNA follows: TGTGCCAGCAGGGAGAGTGTTGGCTACACCTTC. This encodes CASRESVGYTF.

The chain is built from TRBV18 and TRBJ2-2; TRBD2 aligns across 12 bases. With V trimmed by 6 bases and J by 0 bases, 5 bases remained unmatched. This CDR3 spans 17 amino acids. CDR1 is KGHSH, CDR2 LQKENI, per germline. The CDR3 reads CASSPGLAGPNTGELFF. The CDR3 coding sequence is TGTGCCAGCTCTCCTGGACTAGCGGGGCCGAACACCGGGGAGCTGTTTTTT.

The V gene is TRBV5-1, the J gene TRBJ1-2; D is possibly TRBD1 (6 bases). From germline, CDR1 is SGHRS and CDR2 YFSETQ. The CDR3 length is 14 residues. V was trimmed by 1 base and J by 4 bases, leaving 11 bases between them. The CDR3 region is CASSLIDRTYGYTF. The CDR3, as DNA: TGCGCCAGCAGCTTGATAGACAGGACCTATGGCTACACCTTC.

The J gene is TRBJ2-1, the V gene TRBV11-2; a possible D gene is TRBD2 (7 bases). Looked up from germline, CDR1 is SGHAT and CDR2 is FQNNGV. The V end lost 4 bases, the J end lost 6 bases, and 16 bases lay between the germline ends. There are 15 residues in the CDR3. This CDR3 reads CASSSLGGLGNEQFF. The CDR3, as DNA: TGTGCCAGCAGCTCCTTGGGGGGGCTAGGCAATGAGCAGTTCTTC.

This clonotype was seen just once. At one end the junction does not follow the germline gene, possibly because of a read error. V and J are TRBV7-8 and TRBJ2-5, with TRBD1 matching 7 bases. The CDR3 spans 14 residues. Germline loops: CDR1 SGHVS, CDR2 FQNEAQ. CDR3 in amino acids: CAISPQQGQKTQYF. The DNA of the CDR3 is TGTGCCATCAGCCCCCAACAGGGGCAGAAGACCCAGTACTTC.

This clonotype was detected only a few times. V usage is TRBV5-1 and J usage is TRBJ2-7; D unresolved. The length of the CDR3 is 17 residues. Trimming shortened V by 1 base and J by 1 base, and 18 bases separated the two germline ends. Germline assignment: CDR1 SGHRS and CDR2 YFSETQ. This chain's CDR3 is CASSLFKDQKNSYEQYF. The DNA of the CDR3 is TGCGCCAGCAGCTTGTTTAAGGATCAGAAGAATTCCTACGAGCAGTACTTC.

This clonotype was counted between two and nine times. The V and J genes are TRBV12-3 or TRBV12-4 and TRBJ2-5, with 7 bases that match TRBD2. The trim removed 6 bases at V and 1 base at J, leaving 14 bases unmatched. There are 17 residues in the CDR3. Written as DNA, the CDR3 is TGTGCCAGCAGAGACTACCGGGAGGCCCCATCCCAAGAGACCCAGTACTTC. Its protein product is CASRDYREAPSQETQYF.

This clonotype was detected ten times or more. The genes are TRBV7-9 and TRBJ1-5; TRBD1 might be the D (6 bases). V was pared by 2 bases and J by 4 bases, with 9 bases between. CDR1 and CDR2 (germline): SEHNR, FQNEAQ (reference sequence). The CDR3 has 14 residues. Written as DNA, the CDR3 is TGTGCCAGCAGCTTAAGAGGGGGAAATCAGCCCCAGCATTTT. Translation gives CASSLRGGNQPQHF.

This clonotype showed up just a few times. The genes are TRBV5-1 and TRBJ2-1; 8 bases align to TRBD2. This CDR3 has 15 amino acids. The germline CDR1 and CDR2 sequences are SGHRS and YFSETQ. Trimming removed 8 bases from V and 0 bases from J; junction bases left unmatched: 7. The chain's CDR3 is CASQVSGNSYNEQFF. Written as DNA, the CDR3 is TGCGCCAGTCAGGTTAGCGGGAACTCCTACAATGAGCAGTTCTTC.

This clonotype occurred many times. The chain uses TRBV5-1 and TRBJ1-6, with D perhaps matching TRBD1 (6 bases). The germline V and J ends were trimmed by 4 bases and 5 bases, with 19 bases remaining between them. The germline gives CDR1 SGHRS, CDR2 YFSETQ. The CDR3 is 17 residues long. The CDR3 protein is CASSEGPGHRHNSPLHF. DNA for the CDR3: TGCGCCAGCAGCGAAGGTCCGGGACACAGGCATAATTCACCCCTCCACTTT.

This clonotype was detected only a few times. The chain has TRBV20-1 and TRBJ2-7, with 9 bases matching TRBD1. V gave up 4 bases and J gave up 5 bases; unmatched junction bases: 3. In germline, CDR1 is DFQATT, CDR2 SNEGSKA (reference sequence). CDR3 size: 12 residues. CDR3 in DNA: TGCAGTGCTACTGGGACAGGGCACGAGCAGTACTTC. Amino acid sequence: CSATGTGHEQYF.

The chain carries TRBV7-9 and TRBJ2-1, with 8 positions matching TRBD2. The junction had 4 bases not matched to a gene; V was cut back by 3 bases and J by 0 bases. CDR1 is SEHNR, CDR2 FQNEAQ, per germline (reference sequence). The CDR3 has 16 amino acids. CDR3 sequence: CASSFWGTSSYNEQFF. The CDR3 DNA reads TGTGCCAGCAGCTTTTGGGGGACTAGCTCCTACAATGAGCAGTTCTTC. Variable domain in full (rest from reference TRBV7-9 and TRBJ2-1): DTGVSQNPRHKITKRGQNVTFRCDPISEHNRLYWYRQTLGQGPEFLTYFQNEAQLEKSRLLSDRFSAERPKGSFSTLEIQRTEQGDSAMYLCASSFWGTSSYNEQFFGPGTRLTVL.

The chain recombines TRBV5-1 with TRBJ2-3, with TRBD1 matching 8 bases. Germline-derived CDR1 and CDR2 are SGHRS and YFSETQ. This CDR3 spans 17 amino acids. V trimming: 3 bases; J trimming: 0 bases; junction bases outside the gene matches: 9. The CDR3 sequence: CASSWTGRHTSTDTQYF. The CDR3 nucleotides read TGCGCCAGCAGCTGGACAGGGAGGCATACTAGCACAGATACGCAGTATTTT.

There are a few counts of this clonotype. The chain couples TRBV29-1 to TRBJ2-5, with 7 bases identical to TRBD1. Trimming cost V 6 bases and J 4 bases; bases outside gene matches: 5. CDR1 is SQVTM, CDR2 ANQGSEA, per germline. The CDR3 loop spans 12 amino acids. DNA for the CDR3: TGCAGCGTCGAGGGGGCAACAGAGACCCAGTACTTC. It codes for CSVEGATETQYF.

Many counts were recorded for this clonotype. The rearrangement links TRBV12-3 or TRBV12-4 to TRBJ2-1, with 8 bases matching TRBD2. V lost 5 bases, J lost 5 bases, and 8 bases stayed unmatched. The CDR3 runs to 15 residues. This CDR3 reads CASSPEERENNEQFF. The CDR3 nucleotides read TGTGCCAGCAGTCCCGAGGAGCGGGAGAACAATGAGCAGTTCTTC.